This T cell receptor (beta chain) was sequenced in a study of blood T cells in healthy people across ages. This CDR3 is built from 20 residues. CDR1 and CDR2 from the germline V gene are SGHNT and YENEEA. V was clipped by 1 base and J by 1 base; unmatched bases: 10. A second PCR of roughly 7 to 11 cycles used a sample-barcoded 5' primer and a J-beta primer mix. Using its own MiXCR run on the 5' RACE reads, TCRdb lists one record per CDR3 protein. The profile shows about 940,000 distinct CDR3 sequences, 45% to 50% of them singletons. Donors ranged from about 6 to 90 years old and were healthy Caucasians in Russia.

This chain uses TRBV11-3 with TRBJ2-6; 10 bases map to TRBD1. This sequence originates from a man between 25 and 39 years old in good health. The sample consisted of blood. CDR3 amino acids: CASSLVLSGTGASGANVLTF. The CDR3 DNA reads TGTGCCAGCAGCTTAGTTCTTTCCGGGACAGGGGCTTCTGGGGCCAACGTCCTGACTTTC.